This entry lists 25 T cell receptor beta chains sequenced from one sample in a study of blood T cell repertoires in COVID-19. Measured with immunoSEQ multiplex PCR; TCRdb has only the in-frame clones, and not every one. Of under 200,000 clones listed, roughly 87% are singletons. The sequenced sample was peripheral blood. These TCRs come from a man aged 60 to 75 with active or convalescent COVID-19.

The sample holds one count of this clone. This chain links TRBV5-5 with TRBJ2-5, with TRBD1 matching over 10 bases. Losses at the gene ends were 1 base for V and 5 bases for J; bases not matched to a gene: 5. There are 15 residues in the CDR3. The germline CDR1 and CDR2 sequences are SGHKS and YYEKEE (reference sequence). The CDR3 DNA is TGTGCCAGCAGCTTGCAGGGACAGGGGAGGGAGACCCAGTACTTC. It yields the protein CASSLQGQGRETQYF.

The chain uses TRBV29-1 and TRBJ2-3, with D perhaps matching TRBD2 (5 bases). V was clipped by 3 bases and J by 6 bases, with 22 bases between them. The CDR3 sequence is 16 residues long. The germline CDR1 and CDR2 sequences are SQVTM and ANQGSEA. CDR3 nucleotide sequence: TGCAGCGTTGAGGTCTTCGGGGTGGCCTCGGTGGATACGCAGTATTTT. Residues: CSVEVFGVASVDTQYF.

The V call is TRBV6-5, the J call TRBJ2-3; 8 bases fit TRBD1. V dropped 7 bases and J dropped 2; count of bases not matched to a gene: 5. Per germline, CDR1 MNHEY and CDR2 SVGAGI. The CDR3 extends over 14 amino acids. The CDR3 loop reads CASMRDRYTDTQYF. Written as DNA, the CDR3 is TGTGCCAGCATGAGGGACAGGTACACAGATACGCAGTATTTT.

The chain employs TRBV2 and TRBJ2-1, with 8 bases fitting TRBD1. The CDR3 extends over 14 amino acids. Germline values: CDR1 SNHLY, CDR2 FYNNEI. The ends lost 5 bases at V and 6 bases at J; junction bases unmatched: 6. This CDR3 is CASSPRQGRNEQFF. For the CDR3, the DNA is TGTGCCAGCAGTCCTCGACAGGGGCGCAATGAGCAGTTCTTC.

Turning to this clone: In the same sample, other DNA sequences code for this CDR3. The chain is built from TRBV5-1 and TRBJ2-5, with D unresolved. The ends were cut back, 2 bases at V and 2 bases at J, with 10 bases in the middle. Germline V gene sequence: CDR1 SGHRS, CDR2 YFSETQ. This CDR3 contains 14 residues. CDR3 nucleotide sequence: TGCGCCAGCAGCTTCTCAGGCGCTCAAGAGACCCAGTACTTC. Protein sequence: CASSFSGAQETQYF.

The chain joins TRBV9 to TRBJ2-7, with a tentative D call TRBD1 (6 bases). The CDR3 runs 16 residues. The germline CDR1 and CDR2 sequences are SGDLS and YYNGEE. Trimming shortened V by 0 bases and J by 5 bases, and 18 bases separated the two germline ends. CDR3 sequence (DNA): TGTGCCAGCAGCGTAGAGGGACACCTTATGGGAAACGAGCAGTACTTC. Translating gives CASSVEGHLMGNEQYF.

The chain combines TRBV5-1 with TRBJ1-5; D not certain. V lost 0 bases, J lost 4 bases, and 5 bases lay in between. From germline, CDR1 is SGHRS and CDR2 YFSETQ. CDR3 size: 13 residues. In DNA, the CDR3 is TGCGCCAGCAGCTTGGCTCCTAATCAGCCCCAGCATTTT. This encodes CASSLAPNQPQHF. The full variable domain, rest sourced from reference TRBV5-1 and TRBJ1-5, is KAGVTQTPRYLIKTRGQQVTLSCSPISGHRSVSWYQQTPGQGLQFLFEYFSETQRNKGNFPGRFSGRQFSNSRSEMNVSTLELGDSALYLCASSLAPNQPQHFGDGTRLSIL.

This chain connects TRBV18 to TRBJ2-3; 11 positions agree with TRBD2. Germline CDR1 and CDR2: KGHSH and LQKENI. The CDR3 length is 16 residues. The trim removed 5 bases at V and 0 bases at J, leaving 4 bases unmatched. Written as DNA, the CDR3 is TGTGCCAGCTCAGCAGGGACTAGCGGTAGCACAGATACGCAGTATTTT. Protein: CASSAGTSGSTDTQYF.

The V call is TRBV3-1 (or the pseudogene TRBV3-2), the J call TRBJ2-7, with D possibly TRBD2 on 6 matching bases. This CDR3 has 15 amino acids. Germline loops: CDR1 LGHDT, CDR2 YNNKEL (reference sequence). V dropped 4 bases and J dropped 3 bases, with 16 bases sitting between them. The CDR3 is CASSLGLPSYYEQYF. CDR3 nucleotides: TGTGCCAGCAGCCTTGGACTACCCTCCTACTACGAGCAGTACTTC.

The V call is TRBV19, the J call TRBJ2-3, with D perhaps TRBD2 (7 bases). CDR3 length: 15 amino acids. Trimming took 5 bases from V and 2 from J, leaving 14 bases between them. Germline values: CDR1 LNHDA, CDR2 SQIVND (reference sequence). The CDR3, as DNA: TGTGCCAGTAGTCCCCGGGGGGCCCCCACAGATACGCAGTATTTT. It codes for CASSPRGAPTDTQYF.

This clone was found a few times. This chain uses TRBV25-1 with TRBJ2-2, with 9 bases identical to TRBD1. The germline V gene encodes CDR1 MGHDK and CDR2 SYGVNS. The junction had 9 bases not matched to a gene; V was cut back by 4 bases and J by 9 bases. This CDR3 is built from 15 residues. This CDR3 is CASSATGTGSRELFF. The CDR3 region has the DNA TGTGCCAGCAGTGCCACCGGGACAGGGTCCCGGGAGCTGTTTTTT.

This clone was picked up one time. This chain joins TRBV19 and TRBJ2-3, with 11 positions matching TRBD2. Trimming took 3 bases from V and 5 from J; bases not matched to a gene: 7. The CDR3 covers 16 residues. Germline V CDR1 and CDR2: LNHDA, SQIVND (reference sequence). The CDR3 DNA sequence: TGTGCCAGTAGTATCACCGGGACTAGCGGACAAGATACGCAGTATTTT. Protein: CASSITGTSGQDTQYF.

This clone has only one observation. The CDR3 DNA follows: TGTGCTAGTGGGGACAGGTTCTCTGGAAACACCATATATTTT. Amino acids: CASGDRFSGNTIYF. The rearrangement uses TRBV12-5 and TRBJ1-3; 7 bases agree with TRBD1. The CDR3 is made up of 14 amino acids. Trimming cost V 6 bases and J 0 bases; bases outside gene matches: 2. Germline-derived CDR1 and CDR2 are LGHNT and FRNRAP. Filled out from reference TRBV12-5 and TRBJ1-3, the complete variable domain reads DARVTQTPRHKVTEMGQEVTMRCQPILGHNTVFWYRQTMMQGLELLAYFRNRAPLDDSGMPKDRFSAEMPDATLATLKIQPSEPRDSAVYFCASGDRFSGNTIYFGEGSWLTVV.

This clone appeared a single time. This chain links TRBV7-3 with TRBJ1-4, with D perhaps matching TRBD1 (6 bases). The V end lost 2 bases, the J end lost 7 bases, and 8 bases lay between the germline ends. The CDR3 extends over 13 amino acids. From germline, CDR1 is SGHTA and CDR2 FQGTGA. CDR3 DNA sequence: TGTGCCAGCAGCTTAGTCAGGGGTGAAAAACTGTTTTTT. Protein product: CASSLVRGEKLFF.

CDR3 sequence: CALLPTPQGASGGYTF. CDR3 DNA: TGTGCCTTACTCCCCACGCCACAGGGGGCGAGCGGTGGCTACACCTTC. This rearrangement joins TRBV2 to TRBJ1-2, with 9 nucleotides matching TRBD1. V was pared by 11 bases and J by 7 bases, with 20 bases of the junction left unmatched. The CDR3 totals 16 residues. Germline V gives CDR1 SNHLY, CDR2 FYNNEI.

The chain is built from TRBV5-1 and TRBJ1-1; D is uncertain. The CDR3 contains 13 residues. Germline values: CDR1 SGHRS, CDR2 YFSETQ. The germline V and J ends were trimmed by 4 bases and 0 bases, with 7 bases remaining between them. The CDR3, as DNA: TGCGCCAGCAGCGAGGCAATGAACACTGAAGCTTTCTTT. Protein product: CASSEAMNTEAFF.

The chain employs TRBV6-5 and TRBJ2-2; possibly TRBD1 for D (6 bases). This CDR3 is built from 15 residues. V lost 5 bases and J 5 bases, leaving 15 bases between the germline ends. Germline loops: CDR1 MNHEY, CDR2 SVGAGI. In DNA form, the CDR3 reads TGTGCCAGCAGTCCCCATGACAGGTTTACCGGGGAGCTGTTTTTT. Residues: CASSPHDRFTGELFF.

This chain links TRBV7-8 with TRBJ2-5; possible D gene TRBD1, 5 bases. The length of the CDR3 is 13 residues. V lost 2 bases, J lost 5 bases, and 9 bases lay in between. CDR1 and CDR2 from the germline V gene are SGHVS and FQNEAQ. CDR3 nucleotides: TGTGCCAGCAGCTTATCGACAGTCGAGACCCAGTACTTC. The encoded protein is CASSLSTVETQYF.

The chain has TRBV7-2 and TRBJ2-7; D gene ambiguous. The germline V gene encodes CDR1 SGHTA and CDR2 FQGNSA. Trimming pared 1 base from V and 1 base from J, leaving 8 bases between. The CDR3 is made up of 14 amino acids. The CDR3 protein is CASSLDRSSYEQYF. In nucleotides, the CDR3 is TGTGCCAGCAGCTTAGATCGTAGTTCCTACGAGCAGTACTTC.

This clone was observed a few times. The V call is TRBV9, the J call TRBJ1-1; the match to TRBD1 covers 12 bases. V shed 2 bases, J shed 8 bases, and the junction held 1 base outside the gene matches. Germline CDR1 is SGDLS and CDR2 is YYNGEE. This CDR3 is 13 amino acids long. Here the CDR3 DNA reads TGTGCCAGCAGCGTTGGGACAGGGGGCGAAGCTTTCTTT. Translated: CASSVGTGGEAFF.

This clone was observed once. This chain connects TRBV6-5 to TRBJ2-7, with D uncertain. This CDR3 has 14 residues. Trimming left V 10 bases short and J 3 bases short, with 19 bases between. CDR1 and CDR2 from the germline V gene are MNHEY and SVGAGI. The CDR3 here is CAISQDPTGYEQYF. The CDR3, as DNA: TGTGCCATCTCCCAGGATCCTACCGGCTACGAGCAGTACTTC.

The chain recombines TRBV11-3 with TRBJ2-1; no definite D call. The germline CDR1 and CDR2 sequences are SGHNT and YENEEA. This CDR3 spans 15 amino acids. Trimming pared 3 bases from V and 1 base from J, leaving 10 bases between. The CDR3 sequence: CASSFEAVSYNEQFF. DNA for the CDR3: TGTGCCAGCAGCTTCGAGGCGGTATCCTACAATGAGCAGTTCTTC.

CDR3: CASSSSGGGETQYF. Written as DNA, the CDR3 is TGTGCCAGCAGCTCCAGCGGGGGGGGTGAGACCCAGTACTTC. The rearrangement links TRBV11-2 to TRBJ2-5; 10 bases map to TRBD2. CDR1 is SGHAT and CDR2 is FQNNGV in the germline V gene. Losses at the gene ends were 4 bases for V and 5 bases for J; bases not matched to a gene: 4. The CDR3 is 14 residues long.

CDR3 loop: CASRPAGGTGGELFF. The CDR3 bases are TGTGCCAGCAGACCCGCCGGGGGTACAGGCGGGGAGCTGTTTTTT. This chain uses TRBV7-2 with TRBJ2-2, with a possible D match to TRBD2 (6 bases). This CDR3 is 15 amino acids long. V gave up 6 bases and J gave up 7 bases, with 18 bases separating them. CDR1 and CDR2 from the germline V gene are SGHTA and FQGNSA.

The V call is TRBV9, the J call TRBJ2-3; no clear D gene. Germline V CDR1 and CDR2: SGDLS, YYNGEE. The CDR3 sequence is 15 residues long. V was trimmed by 0 bases and J by 0 bases, leaving 8 bases between them. The DNA of the CDR3 is TGTGCCAGCAGCGTAGATGGGCTTAGCACAGATACGCAGTATTTT. Amino acid sequence: CASSVDGLSTDTQYF.